Sequencing of this T cell receptor beta chain was carried out in a study of T and B cells in COVID-19 patients. As for the study in general: COVID-19 patients gave peripheral blood either during active infection or after recovery. At median age approximately 37 years, recovered patients were younger than active-infection patients at 67. Study results and caveats: Few blood samples existed from mildly ill patients during symptoms or early in severe cases. CD4+, regulatory T cell, CD8+ and sorted SARS-CoV-2-responsive or tetramer+ T cells were not yet sequenced.

Ten or more counts support this clonotype. Antigen specificity is unknown. TRB was amplified from around 230-520 ng of blood genomic DNA. TRB rearrangements were amplified by multiplex PCR with BIOMED2 TRB-A/B primers. TCRdb independently ran MiXCR on the multiplex PCR reads; one entry per CDR3 protein. The sample consists of about 15,000 distinct CDR3 sequences, about a quarter of them appearing once. The germline V gene has CDR1 KGHSH and CDR2 LQKENI. Trimming at V came to 1 base and at J to 5 bases, leaving 5 bases not matched to a gene. The CDR3 is made up of 15 amino acids. The receptor was derived from a human donor who had recovered from COVID-19. Material for sequencing was blood. The gene calls are TRBV18 and TRBJ2-1, with 7 bases matching TRBD2. The DNA for the CDR3 is TGTGCCAGCTCACCACAGGCTAGCGGCAACAATGAGCAGTTCTTC. Protein sequence: CASSPQASGNNEQFF. The variable domain in full, with the rest retrieved from reference TRBV18 and TRBJ2-1, is NAGVMQNPRHLVRRRGQEARLRCSPMKGHSHVYWYRQLPEEGLKFMVYLQKENIIDESGMPKERFSAEFPKEGPSILRIQQVVRGDSAAYFCASSPQASGNNEQFFGPGTRLTVL.